This T cell receptor (beta chain) was recovered during a study of blood T cell repertoires in COVID-19. As for the study in general: Researchers got acute and convalescent COVID-19 samples from the United States, Italy and Spain.

Allocation to cohorts depended on clinical history reported by the participants. Authors' data handling: Reference gene primer amplification gave nucleated cell count estimates. Sequencing was performed with immunoSEQ multiplex PCR; in TCRdb, only in-frame clones are kept and a portion is missing. The V and J calls and clone size were taken over from that table, and D and trimming were inferred from the DNA. This sample yields fewer than 200,000 clones, of which more than 70% are seen a single time; less than 4% belongs to the top ten. The receptor was derived from a woman aged 50 to 60 in a cohort exposed to, infected with or recovered from COVID-19 (not recorded which). The source material was PBMCs or T cells enriched from blood (not recorded which).

CDR3 region: CASSFGGAYEQYF. CDR3 bases: TGTGCCAGCAGCTTCGGGGGGGCCTACGAGCAGTACTTC. The genes are TRBV7-9 and TRBJ2-7, with 8 bases aligning to TRBD2. The V and J ends lost 3 bases and 2 bases, in that order; junction bases with no gene match: 0. CDR1 is SEHNR, CDR2 FQNEAQ, per germline (reference sequence). This CDR3 spans 13 amino acids.